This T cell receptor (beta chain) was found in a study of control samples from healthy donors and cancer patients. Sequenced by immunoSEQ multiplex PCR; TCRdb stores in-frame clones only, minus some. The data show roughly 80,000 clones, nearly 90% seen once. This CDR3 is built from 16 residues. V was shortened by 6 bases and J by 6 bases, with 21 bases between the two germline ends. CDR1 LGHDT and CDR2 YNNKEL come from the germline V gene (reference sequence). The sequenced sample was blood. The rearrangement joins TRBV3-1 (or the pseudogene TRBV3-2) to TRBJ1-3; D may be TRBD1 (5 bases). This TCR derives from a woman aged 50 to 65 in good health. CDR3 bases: TGTGCCAGCAGTTTCTGGGGATACAGGAGCGAAAACACCATATATTTT. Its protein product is CASSFWGYRSENTIYF.